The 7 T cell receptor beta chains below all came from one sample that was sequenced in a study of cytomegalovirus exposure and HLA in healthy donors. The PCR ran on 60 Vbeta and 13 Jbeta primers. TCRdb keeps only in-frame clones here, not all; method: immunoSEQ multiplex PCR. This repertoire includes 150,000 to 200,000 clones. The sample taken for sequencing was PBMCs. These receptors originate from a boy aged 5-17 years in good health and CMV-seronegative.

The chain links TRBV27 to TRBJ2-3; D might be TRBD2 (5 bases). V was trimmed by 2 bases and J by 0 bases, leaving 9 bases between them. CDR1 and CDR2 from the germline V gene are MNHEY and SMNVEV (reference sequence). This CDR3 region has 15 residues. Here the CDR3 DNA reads TGTGCCAGCAGTTTAACCTGGACTAGCACAGATACGCAGTATTTT. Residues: CASSLTWTSTDTQYF.

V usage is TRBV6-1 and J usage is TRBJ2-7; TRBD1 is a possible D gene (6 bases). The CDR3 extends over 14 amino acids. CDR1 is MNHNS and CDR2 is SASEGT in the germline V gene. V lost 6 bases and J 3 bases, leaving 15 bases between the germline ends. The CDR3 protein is CASRAGASVYEQYF. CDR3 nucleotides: TGTGCCAGCAGGGCAGGGGCCAGCGTCTACGAGCAGTACTTC.

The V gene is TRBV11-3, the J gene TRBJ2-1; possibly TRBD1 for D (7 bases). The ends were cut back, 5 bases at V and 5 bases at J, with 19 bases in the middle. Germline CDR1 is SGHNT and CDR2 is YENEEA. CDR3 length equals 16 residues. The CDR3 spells CASSPGGLELDNEQFF. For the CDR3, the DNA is TGTGCCAGCAGCCCAGGGGGGCTGGAGTTAGACAATGAGCAGTTCTTC.

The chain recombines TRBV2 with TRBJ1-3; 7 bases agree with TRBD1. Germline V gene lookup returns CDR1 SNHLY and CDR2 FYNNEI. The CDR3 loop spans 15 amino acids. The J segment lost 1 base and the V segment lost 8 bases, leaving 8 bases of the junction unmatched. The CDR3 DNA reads TGTGCCAGCGGTCGAACGACAGGGTCTGGAAACACCATATATTTT. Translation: CASGRTTGSGNTIYF.

The DNA for the CDR3 is TGTGCCAGCAGCCGAGACTACGAGCAGTACTTC. Translated: CASSRDYEQYF. J is TRBJ2-7 and V is TRBV7-9, with D uncertain. The germline CDR1 and CDR2 sequences are SEHNR and FQNEAQ (reference sequence). This CDR3 spans 11 amino acids. V lost 5 bases and J lost 3, with 5 bases in between.

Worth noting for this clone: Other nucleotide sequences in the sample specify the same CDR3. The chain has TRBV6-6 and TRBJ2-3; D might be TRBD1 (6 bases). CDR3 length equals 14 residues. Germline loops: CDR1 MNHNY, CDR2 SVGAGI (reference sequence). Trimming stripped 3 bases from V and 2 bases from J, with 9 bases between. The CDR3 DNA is TGTGCCAGCAGTTATAGGACAGACACAGATACGCAGTATTTT. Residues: CASSYRTDTDTQYF.

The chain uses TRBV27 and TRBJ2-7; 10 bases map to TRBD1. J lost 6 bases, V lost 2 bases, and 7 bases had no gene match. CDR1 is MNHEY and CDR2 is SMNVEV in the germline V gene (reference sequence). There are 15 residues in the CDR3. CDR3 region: CASSLVPGQGIEQYF. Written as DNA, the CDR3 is TGTGCCAGCAGTTTAGTCCCGGGACAGGGGATCGAGCAGTACTTC.